The sequence of this TCR beta chain was determined in a study of T cells in Graves' hyperthyroidism and ophthalmopathy. The investigators amplified TCR beta CDR3 regions from RNA transcripts. The TCR CDR3 was amplified in a first-round RT-PCR using the HTBI primer set. TCRdb re-derived calls from the multiplex PCR reads in MiXCR, one entry per CDR3 protein. The sample has 560,000 or so distinct CDR3 sequences, about 43% seen once. Comment on this clonotype: The junction departs from the called germline gene at one end, perhaps through a read error.

This TCR derives from a woman under 30 with Graves' hyperthyroidism. The sample was peripheral blood or thyroid tissue (not recorded which).

In DNA form, the CDR3 reads TGTGCCAGCAGCGTAGGGACTAGCGGGCTCACCGGGGAGCTGGTTTTT. As protein: CASSVGTSGLTGELVF. V is TRBV9 and J is TRBJ2-2, with 11 bases lining up with TRBD2. There are 16 residues in the CDR3. Germline V gene lookup returns CDR1 SGDLS and CDR2 YYNGEE.